These T cell receptor beta chains were read from a single sample in a study of CD8 T cells in Susac syndrome. TCRdb recomputed calls from the immunoSEQ multiplex PCR reads with MiXCR, one row per CDR3 protein. The repertoire holds 300,000 to 350,000 distinct CDR3 sequences, 92% seen once, with roughly 0.059% in the top ten. The sample taken for sequencing was CD4+ T cells from PBMCs. The source is a human donor with multiple sclerosis. CDR3s include the opening cysteine and the closing phenylalanine or tryptophan. The D gene is left open where the match is weak. Some rows have no size entry. The others give once, few or many, or a class for an expanded clone.

>TRBV11-2|NA|TRBD2|TRBJ2-2
CASSFRLAGGSNTGELFF
TGTGCCAGCAGCTTCCGCCTAGCGGGGGGCTCGAACACCGGGGAGCTGTTTTTT
>TRBV29-1|NA|NA|TRBJ2-6
CSVFHSRANVLTF
TGCAGCGTTTTTCACTCTAGGGCCAACGTCCTGACTTTC
>TRBV6-6|NA|TRBD2|TRBJ2-1
CASRPPGGNNEQFF
TGTGCCAGCAGGCCACCGGGGGGGAACAATGAGCAGTTCTTC
>TRBV7-9|NA|NA|TRBJ1-1
CASSTREWAVGEAFF
TGTGCCAGCAGCACCAGAGAGTGGGCAGTTGGTGAAGCTTTCTTT
>TRBV5-1|NA|NA|TRBJ1-1
CASSLEGGWAREAFF
TGCGCCAGCAGCTTGGAGGGAGGGTGGGCCCGTGAAGCTTTCTTT
>TRBV25-1|NA|TRBD1|TRBJ2-5
CASSDSLGQQETQYF
TGTGCCAGCAGTGATTCCCTGGGACAGCAAGAGACCCAGTACTTC
>TRBV6-2/TRBV6-3|NA|TRBD1|TRBJ2-2
CASIGDRPNTGELFF
TGTGCCAGCATTGGGGACAGACCCAACACCGGGGAGCTGTTTTTT
>TRBV5-4|NA|NA|TRBJ2-1
CASRRGTTTYNEQFF
TGTGCCAGCCGCCGGGGGACAACAACCTACAATGAGCAGTTCTTC
>TRBV4-1|NA|TRBD1|TRBJ1-2
CASSHTRRGQGLGYTF
TGCGCCAGCAGCCACACGAGAAGGGGGCAGGGTTTAGGCTACACCTTC
>TRBV9|once|NA|TRBJ1-1
CASSVTTSNTEAFF
TGTGCCAGCAGCGTCACTACATCGAACACTGAAGCTTTCTTT
>TRBV4-1|once|NA|TRBJ2-3
CASSQGRGPTTDTQYF
TGCGCCAGCAGCCAAGGCAGGGGCCCTACCACAGATACGCAGTATTTT
>TRBV5-6|NA|NA|TRBJ1-5
CASSAGQSNRPQHF
TGTGCCAGCAGCGCCGGACAGAGCAATAGACCCCAGCATTTT
>TRBV30|NA|NA|TRBJ2-4
CAWSPVLAKNIQYF
TGTGCCTGGAGCCCAGTACTAGCCAAAAACATTCAGTACTTC
>TRBV18|NA|NA|TRBJ2-7
CASSPQTYEQYF
TGTGCCAGCTCACCACAAACCTACGAGCAGTACTTC
>TRBV30|NA|TRBD2|TRBJ2-1
CAWSVAGVNNEQFF
TGTGCCTGGAGTGTAGCGGGGGTAAACAATGAGCAGTTCTTC
>TRBV20-1|NA|NA|TRBJ2-7
CSASSKYEQYF
TGCAGTGCTAGTTCGAAGTACGAGCAGTACTTC
>TRBV4-3|NA|NA|TRBJ2-7
CASSPNRGPYEQYF
TGCGCCAGCAGCCCTAACAGAGGACCCTACGAGCAGTACTTC
>TRBV25-1|NA|TRBD1|TRBJ2-5
CASSGVGGTKTQYF
TGTGCCAGCAGTGGGGTAGGGGGCACAAAGACCCAGTACTTC
>TRBV6-5|NA|NA|TRBJ2-5
CASSYSGIQETQYF
TGTGCCAGCAGTTACTCCGGCATTCAAGAGACCCAGTACTTC
>TRBV3-1|NA|NA|TRBJ2-7
CASSQDQWGQHAYEQYF
TGTGCCAGCAGCCAAGATCAATGGGGACAACATGCCTACGAGCAGTACTTC
>TRBV2|once|NA|TRBJ1-6
CASSETGRGNNSPLHF
TGTGCCAGCAGTGAAACTGGGAGGGGGAATAATTCACCCCTCCACTTT
>TRBV10-3|once|NA|TRBJ2-7
CAISDFSYEQYF
TGTGCCATCAGTGACTTCTCCTACGAGCAGTACTTC
>TRBV19|NA|TRBD2|TRBJ2-6
CASSIVRLAGNREYYPGANVLTF
TGTGCCAGTAGTATAGTCCGACTAGCGGGGAATCGAGAGTATTATCCTGGGGCCAACGTCCTGACTTTC
>TRBV20-1|NA|TRBD1|TRBJ1-1
CSARGSGQGRAEAFF
TGCAGTGCTAGAGGGTCCGGACAGGGGAGGGCTGAAGCTTTCTTT
>TRBV21-1|once|NA|TRBJ1-6
CASSKVGGGASCFDNSPLHF
NA
>TRBV6-2/TRBV6-3|NA|NA|TRBJ2-4
CASGPRNIQYF
TGTGCCAGCGGACCACGAAACATTCAGTACTTC
>TRBV7-8|NA|NA|TRBJ2-7
CASSLAGTPYEQYF
TGTGCCAGCAGCTTAGCCGGGACACCATACGAGCAGTACTTC
>TRBV27|NA|TRBD1|TRBJ2-3
CASSLSRRRGLSTDTQYF
TGTGCCAGCAGTTTATCCCGGCGCAGGGGGCTAAGCACAGATACGCAGTATTTT
>TRBV4-1|once|NA|TRBJ2-3
CASSQGLGEDTQYF
TGCGCCAGCAGCCAAGGACTAGGAGAAGATACGCAGTATTTT
>TRBV20-1|NA|NA|TRBJ2-7
CSATSPGATGEQYF
TGCAGTGCTACCAGCCCAGGGGCTACGGGCGAGCAGTACTTC
>TRBV4-3|NA|NA|TRBJ2-1
CASSQEGPRSSYNEQFF
TGCGCCAGCAGCCAAGAGGGCCCGCGGAGCTCCTACAATGAGCAGTTCTTC
>TRBV3-1|NA|TRBD2|TRBJ2-1
CASSQDNGGFDEQFF
TGTGCCAGCAGCCAAGATAACGGGGGGTTTGATGAGCAGTTCTTC
>TRBV12-3/TRBV12-4|NA|NA|TRBJ2-7
CASRPQVGAHEQYF
TGTGCCAGCAGGCCCCAGGTGGGGGCCCACGAGCAGTACTTC
>TRBV27|NA|NA|TRBJ2-7
CASSFTGTPKGEQYF
TGTGCCAGCAGTTTTACCGGGACACCAAAGGGCGAGCAGTACTTC
>TRBV6-6|NA|TRBD2|TRBJ2-1
CASSYQRGTTNEQFF
TGTGCCAGCAGTTACCAAAGAGGGACTACCAATGAGCAGTTCTTC
>TRBV12-3/TRBV12-4|NA|TRBD1|TRBJ2-7
CASGTGYEQYF
TGTGCCAGCGGGACAGGCTACGAGCAGTACTTC